This TCR beta chain appears in the sequencing data of a study of OX40 agonist ivuxolimab in advanced cancers. TCRdb's table, derived via immunoSEQ multiplex PCR, lists solely in-frame clones and lacks some. There are approximately 22,000 clones in the sample; around 84% occur only once, and roughly a quarter lies in the top ten. CDR3 length: 15 amino acids. The V and J ends lost 3 bases and 7 bases respectively, with 16 bases between them. Germline V gives CDR1 LNHDA, CDR2 SQIVND (reference sequence). J is TRBJ2-1 and V is TRBV19; a weak D match, TRBD2 (7 bases). The sequenced sample was CD4+ or CD8+ T cells sorted from blood, obtained in a trial of the OX40 agonist ivuxolimab. The clonotype originates from an adult with an advanced solid tumor such as melanoma, head and neck, liver or kidney cancer. This CDR3 reads CASSMDAGAFNEQFF. CDR3 DNA sequence: TGTGCCAGTAGTATGGATGCGGGGGCTTTTAATGAGCAGTTCTTC. Full variable domain (outside the CDR3, taken from reference TRBV19 and TRBJ2-1): DGGITQSPKYLFRKEGQNVTLSCEQNLNHDAMYWYRQDPGQGLRLIYYSQIVNDFQKGDIAEGYSVSREKKESFPLTVTSAQKNPTAFYLCASSMDAGAFNEQFFGPGTRLTVL.